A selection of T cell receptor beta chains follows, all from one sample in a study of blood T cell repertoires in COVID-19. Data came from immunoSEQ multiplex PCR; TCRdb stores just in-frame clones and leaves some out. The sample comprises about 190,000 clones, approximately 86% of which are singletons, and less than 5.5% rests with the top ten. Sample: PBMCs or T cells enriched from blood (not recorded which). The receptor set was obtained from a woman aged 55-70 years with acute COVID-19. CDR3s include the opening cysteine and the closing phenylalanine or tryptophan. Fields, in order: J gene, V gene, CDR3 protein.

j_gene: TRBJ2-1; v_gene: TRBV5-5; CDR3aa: CASSPLERLNEQFF
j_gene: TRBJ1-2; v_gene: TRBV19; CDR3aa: CASRPRRLYYGYTF
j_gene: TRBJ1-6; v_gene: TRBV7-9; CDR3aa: CASSFGDRVLSPLHF
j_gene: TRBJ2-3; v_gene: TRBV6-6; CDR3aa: CASSRNTFITRELGTDTQYF
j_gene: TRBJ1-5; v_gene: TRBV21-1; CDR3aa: CASSLDSGTLNQPQHF
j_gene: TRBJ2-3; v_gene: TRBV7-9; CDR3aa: CASSPSTSGATDTQYF
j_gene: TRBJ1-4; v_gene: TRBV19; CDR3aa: CASSIGTGGEKLFF
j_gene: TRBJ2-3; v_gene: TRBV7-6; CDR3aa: CASSNSGPDTQYF
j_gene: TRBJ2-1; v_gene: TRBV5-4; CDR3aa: CASSPTSGIGNEQFF
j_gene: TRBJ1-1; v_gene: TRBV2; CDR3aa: CASVSTEAFF
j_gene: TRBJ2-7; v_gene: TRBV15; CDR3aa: CATSREGAASSYEQYF
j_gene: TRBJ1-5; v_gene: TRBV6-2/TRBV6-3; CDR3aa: CASSYSMSPGGNQPQHF
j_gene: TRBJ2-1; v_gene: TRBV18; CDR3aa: CASSTGGAGQWKQFF
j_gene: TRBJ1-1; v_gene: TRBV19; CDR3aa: CASSTAGTTYEAFF
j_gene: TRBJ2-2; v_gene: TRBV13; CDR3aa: CASSQGTANTGELFF
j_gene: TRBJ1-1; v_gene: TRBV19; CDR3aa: CASSQGAIGGAFF
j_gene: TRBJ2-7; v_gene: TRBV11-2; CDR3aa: CASSSLPGLAETYEQYF
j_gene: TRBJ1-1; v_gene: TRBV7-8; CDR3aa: CASSLDWDRGFKLNTEAFF
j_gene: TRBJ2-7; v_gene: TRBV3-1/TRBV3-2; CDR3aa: CASSPQGTVVYEQYF
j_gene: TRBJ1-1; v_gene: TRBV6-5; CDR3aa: CASGQGRGTEAFF
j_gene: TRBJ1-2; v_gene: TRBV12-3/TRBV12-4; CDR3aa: CASSLEGAGSYTF